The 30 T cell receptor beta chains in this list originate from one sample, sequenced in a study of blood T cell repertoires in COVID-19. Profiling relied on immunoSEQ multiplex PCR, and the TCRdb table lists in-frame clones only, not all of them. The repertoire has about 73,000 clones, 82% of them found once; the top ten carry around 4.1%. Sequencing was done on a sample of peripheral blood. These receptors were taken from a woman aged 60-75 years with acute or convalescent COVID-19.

The CDR3 DNA reads TGTGCCATCAGTGAGTCGCCCCCGGGTGGGGAAAAACTGTTTTTT. Translated, it gives CAISESPPGGEKLFF. The rearrangement uses TRBV10-3 and TRBJ1-4; D gene ambiguous. From germline, CDR1 is ENHRY and CDR2 SYGVKD. The CDR3 is 15 amino acids. Trimming pared 0 bases from V and 8 bases from J, leaving 13 bases between.

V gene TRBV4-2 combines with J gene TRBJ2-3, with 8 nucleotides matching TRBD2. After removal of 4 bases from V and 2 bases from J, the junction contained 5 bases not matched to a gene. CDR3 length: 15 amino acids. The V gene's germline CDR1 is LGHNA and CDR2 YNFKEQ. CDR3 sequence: CASSPRGGDTDTQYF. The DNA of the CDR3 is TGTGCCAGCAGCCCCCGGGGGGGGGACACAGATACGCAGTATTTT.

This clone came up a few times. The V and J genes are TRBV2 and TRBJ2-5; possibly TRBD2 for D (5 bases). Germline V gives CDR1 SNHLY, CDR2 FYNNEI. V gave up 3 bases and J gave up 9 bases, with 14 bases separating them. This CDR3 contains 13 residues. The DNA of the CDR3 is TGTGCCAGCAGTGAGACTATATCCTTGGCCCAGTACTTC. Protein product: CASSETISLAQYF. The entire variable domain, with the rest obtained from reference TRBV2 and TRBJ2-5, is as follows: EPEVTQTPSHQVTQMGQEVILRCVPISNHLYFYWYRQILGQKVEFLVSFYNNEISEKSEIFDDQFSVERPDGSNFTLKIRSTKLEDSAMYFCASSETISLAQYFGPGTRLLVL.

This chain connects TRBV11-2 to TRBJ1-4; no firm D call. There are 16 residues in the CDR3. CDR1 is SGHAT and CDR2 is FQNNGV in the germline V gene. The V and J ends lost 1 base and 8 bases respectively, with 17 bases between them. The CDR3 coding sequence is TGTGCCAGCAGCTTAGTATTTAGCGGGCGGGAAGAAAAACTGTTTTTT. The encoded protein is CASSLVFSGREEKLFF.

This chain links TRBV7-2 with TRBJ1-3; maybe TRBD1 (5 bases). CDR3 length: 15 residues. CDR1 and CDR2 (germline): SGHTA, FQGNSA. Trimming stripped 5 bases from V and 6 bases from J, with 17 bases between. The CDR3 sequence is CASSLTAGLENTIYF. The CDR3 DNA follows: TGTGCCAGCAGCCTTACGGCAGGGCTTGAAAACACCATATATTTT.

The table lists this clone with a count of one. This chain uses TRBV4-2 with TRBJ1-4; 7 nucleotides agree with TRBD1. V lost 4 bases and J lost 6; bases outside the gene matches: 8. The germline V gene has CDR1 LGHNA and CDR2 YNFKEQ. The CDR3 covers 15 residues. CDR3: CASSPEPGQHEKLFF. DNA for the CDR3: TGTGCCAGCAGCCCAGAGCCGGGACAGCATGAAAAACTGTTTTTT.

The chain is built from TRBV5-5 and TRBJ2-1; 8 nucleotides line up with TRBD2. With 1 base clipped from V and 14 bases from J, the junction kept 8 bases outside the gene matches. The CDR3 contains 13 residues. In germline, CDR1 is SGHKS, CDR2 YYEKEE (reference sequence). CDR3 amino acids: CASSLLRREEEFF. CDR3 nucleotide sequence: TGTGCCAGCAGCTTGTTGAGGCGGGAGGAAGAGTTCTTC.

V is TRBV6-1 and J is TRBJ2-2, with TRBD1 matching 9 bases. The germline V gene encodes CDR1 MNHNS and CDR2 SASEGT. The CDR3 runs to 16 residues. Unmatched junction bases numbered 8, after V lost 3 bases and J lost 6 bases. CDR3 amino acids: CASSDRGRQGAGELFF. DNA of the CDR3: TGTGCCAGCAGTGATCGCGGGAGACAGGGGGCCGGGGAGCTGTTTTTT.

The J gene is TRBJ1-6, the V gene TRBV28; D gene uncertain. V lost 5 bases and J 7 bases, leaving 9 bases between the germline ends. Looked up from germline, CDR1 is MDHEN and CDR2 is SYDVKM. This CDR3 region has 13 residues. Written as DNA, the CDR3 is TGTGCCAGCAGTAATCGGGTGAATTCACCCCTCCACTTT. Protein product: CASSNRVNSPLHF.

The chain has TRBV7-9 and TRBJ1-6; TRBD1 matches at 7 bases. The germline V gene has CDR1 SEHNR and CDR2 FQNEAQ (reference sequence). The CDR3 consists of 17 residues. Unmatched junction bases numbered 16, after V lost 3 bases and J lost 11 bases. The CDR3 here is CASSFGSWGQLNPPLHF. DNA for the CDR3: TGTGCCAGCAGCTTCGGGTCGTGGGGACAGCTAAATCCACCCCTCCACTTT.

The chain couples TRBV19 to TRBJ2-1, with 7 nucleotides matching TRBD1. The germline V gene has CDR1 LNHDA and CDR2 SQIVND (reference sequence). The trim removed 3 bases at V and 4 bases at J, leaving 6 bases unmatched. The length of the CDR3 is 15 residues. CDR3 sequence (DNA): TGTGCCAGTAGTATCTACGGGACAGATTACAATGAGCAGTTCTTC. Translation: CASSIYGTDYNEQFF.

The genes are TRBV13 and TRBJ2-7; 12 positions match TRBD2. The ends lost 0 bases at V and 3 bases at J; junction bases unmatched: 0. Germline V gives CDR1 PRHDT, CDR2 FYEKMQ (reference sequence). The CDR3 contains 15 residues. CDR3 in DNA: TGTGCCAGCAGCTTAGGACTAGCGGGAGGCTACGAGCAGTACTTC. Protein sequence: CASSLGLAGGYEQYF. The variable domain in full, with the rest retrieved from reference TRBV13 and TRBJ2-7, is AAGVIQSPRHLIKEKRETATLKCYPIPRHDTVYWYQQGPGQDPQFLISFYEKMQSDKGSIPDRFSAQQFSDYHSELNMSSLELGDSALYFCASSLGLAGGYEQYFGPGTRLTVT.

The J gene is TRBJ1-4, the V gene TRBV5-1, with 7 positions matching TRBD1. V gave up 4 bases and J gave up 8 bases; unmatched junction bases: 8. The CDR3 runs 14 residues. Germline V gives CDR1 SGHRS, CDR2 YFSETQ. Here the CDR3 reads CASSRQGIEEKLFF. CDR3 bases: TGCGCCAGCAGCCGACAGGGCATAGAGGAAAAACTGTTTTTT.

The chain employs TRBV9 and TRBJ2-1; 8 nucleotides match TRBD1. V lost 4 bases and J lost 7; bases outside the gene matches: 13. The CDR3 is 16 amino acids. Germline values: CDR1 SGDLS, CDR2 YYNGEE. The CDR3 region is CASSPRVRDRRNEQFF. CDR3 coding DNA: TGTGCCAGCAGCCCTAGAGTCAGGGACAGGAGGAATGAGCAGTTCTTC.

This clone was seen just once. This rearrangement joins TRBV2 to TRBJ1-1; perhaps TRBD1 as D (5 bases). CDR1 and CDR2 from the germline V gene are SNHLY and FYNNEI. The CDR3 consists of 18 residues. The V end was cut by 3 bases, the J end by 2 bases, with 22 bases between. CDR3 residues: CASSDPVGGAGTNTEAFF. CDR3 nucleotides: TGTGCCAGCAGTGATCCAGTAGGCGGGGCAGGGACTAACACTGAAGCTTTCTTT. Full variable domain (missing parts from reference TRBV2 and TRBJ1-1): EPEVTQTPSHQVTQMGQEVILRCVPISNHLYFYWYRQILGQKVEFLVSFYNNEISEKSEIFDDQFSVERPDGSNFTLKIRSTKLEDSAMYFCASSDPVGGAGTNTEAFFGQGTRLTVV.

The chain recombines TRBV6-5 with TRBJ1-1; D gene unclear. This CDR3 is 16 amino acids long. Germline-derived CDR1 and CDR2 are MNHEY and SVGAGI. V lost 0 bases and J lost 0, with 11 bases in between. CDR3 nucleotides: TGTGCCAGCAGTTACTCGATGGCAGGCATGAACACTGAAGCTTTCTTT. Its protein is CASSYSMAGMNTEAFF.

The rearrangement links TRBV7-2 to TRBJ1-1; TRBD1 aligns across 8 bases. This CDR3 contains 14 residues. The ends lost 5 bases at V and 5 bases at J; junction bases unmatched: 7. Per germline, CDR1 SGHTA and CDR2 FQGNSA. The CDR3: CASSIRGLSTEAFF. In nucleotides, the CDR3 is TGTGCCAGCAGCATCAGGGGGCTTAGTACTGAAGCTTTCTTT.

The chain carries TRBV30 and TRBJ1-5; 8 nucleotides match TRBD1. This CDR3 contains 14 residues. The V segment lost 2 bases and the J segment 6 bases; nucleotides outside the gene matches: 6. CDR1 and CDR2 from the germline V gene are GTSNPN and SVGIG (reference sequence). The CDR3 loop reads CAWSHPGGGQPQHF. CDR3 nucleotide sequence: TGTGCCTGGAGTCACCCAGGGGGCGGTCAGCCCCAGCATTTT.

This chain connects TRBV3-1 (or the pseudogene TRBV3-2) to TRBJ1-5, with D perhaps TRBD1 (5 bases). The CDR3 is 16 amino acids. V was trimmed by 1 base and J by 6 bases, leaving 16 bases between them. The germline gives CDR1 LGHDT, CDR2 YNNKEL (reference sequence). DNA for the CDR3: TGTGCCAGCAGCCAAGGGCGGGGCCTCCACGGTCAGCCCCAGCATTTT. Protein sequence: CASSQGRGLHGQPQHF.

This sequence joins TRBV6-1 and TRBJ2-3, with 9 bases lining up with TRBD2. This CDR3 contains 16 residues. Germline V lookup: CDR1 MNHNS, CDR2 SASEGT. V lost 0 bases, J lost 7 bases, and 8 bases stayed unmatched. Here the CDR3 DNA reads TGTGCCAGCAGTGAAGCGGGCGGGGGGGCCATAAATACGCAGTATTTT. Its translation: CASSEAGGGAINTQYF.

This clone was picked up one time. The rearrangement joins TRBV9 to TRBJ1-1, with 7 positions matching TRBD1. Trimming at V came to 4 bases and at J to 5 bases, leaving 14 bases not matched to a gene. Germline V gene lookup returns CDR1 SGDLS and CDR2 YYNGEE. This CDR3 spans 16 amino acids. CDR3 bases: TGTGCCAGCAGCCCAAGCGCCGGACAGGATCAAACTGAAGCTTTCTTT. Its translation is CASSPSAGQDQTEAFF.

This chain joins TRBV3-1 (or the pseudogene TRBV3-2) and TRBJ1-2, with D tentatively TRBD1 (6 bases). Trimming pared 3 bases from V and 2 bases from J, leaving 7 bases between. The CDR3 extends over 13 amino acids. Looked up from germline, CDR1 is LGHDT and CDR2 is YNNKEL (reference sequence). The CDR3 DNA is TGTGCCAGCAGCCACGGACAGAACTATGGCTACACCTTC. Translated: CASSHGQNYGYTF.

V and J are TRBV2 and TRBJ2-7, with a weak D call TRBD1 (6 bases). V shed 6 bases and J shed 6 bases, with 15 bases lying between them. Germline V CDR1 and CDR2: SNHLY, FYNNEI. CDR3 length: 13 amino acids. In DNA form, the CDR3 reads TGTGCCAGCAGGGGGACAACGAGTGGCGAGCAGTACTTC. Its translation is CASRGTTSGEQYF.

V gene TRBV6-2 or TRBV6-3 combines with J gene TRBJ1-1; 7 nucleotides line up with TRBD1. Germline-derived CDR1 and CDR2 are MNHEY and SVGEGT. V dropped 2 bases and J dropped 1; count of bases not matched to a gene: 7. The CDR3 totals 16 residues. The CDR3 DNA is TGTGCCAGCAGTTACACCGTGACAGGGACGAACACTGAAGCTTTCTTT. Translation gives CASSYTVTGTNTEAFF.

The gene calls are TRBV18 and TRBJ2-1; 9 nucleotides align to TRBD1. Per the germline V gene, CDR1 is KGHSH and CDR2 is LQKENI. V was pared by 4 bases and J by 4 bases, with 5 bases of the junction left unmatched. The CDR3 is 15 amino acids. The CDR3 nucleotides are TGTGCCAGCTCACTCCAAGGACAGGGGTACAATGAGCAGTTCTTC. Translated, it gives CASSLQGQGYNEQFF.

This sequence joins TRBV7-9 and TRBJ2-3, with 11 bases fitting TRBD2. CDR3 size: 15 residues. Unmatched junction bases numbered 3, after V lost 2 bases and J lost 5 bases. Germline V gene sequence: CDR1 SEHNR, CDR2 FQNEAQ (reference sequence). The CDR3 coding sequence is TGTGCCAGCAGCTTAACTAGCGGGGGTGTAGATACGCAGTATTTT. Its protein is CASSLTSGGVDTQYF. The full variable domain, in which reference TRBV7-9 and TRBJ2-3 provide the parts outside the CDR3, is DTGVSQNPRHKITKRGQNVTFRCDPISEHNRLYWYRQTLGQGPEFLTYFQNEAQLEKSRLLSDRFSAERPKGSFSTLEIQRTEQGDSAMYLCASSLTSGGVDTQYFGPGTRLTVL.

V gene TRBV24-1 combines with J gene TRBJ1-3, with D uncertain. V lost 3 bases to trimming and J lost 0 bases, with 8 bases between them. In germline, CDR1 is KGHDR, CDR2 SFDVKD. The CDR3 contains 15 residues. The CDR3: CATSDPTASGNTIYF. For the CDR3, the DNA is TGTGCCACCAGTGATCCAACAGCCTCTGGAAACACCATATATTTT.

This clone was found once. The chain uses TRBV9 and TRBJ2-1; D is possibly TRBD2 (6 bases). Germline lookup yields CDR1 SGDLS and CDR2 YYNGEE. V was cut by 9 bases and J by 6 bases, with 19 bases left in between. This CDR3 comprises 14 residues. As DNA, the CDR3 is TGTGCCACCGCCAGAGGCGGGACTGGCAATGAGCAGTTCTTC. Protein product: CATARGGTGNEQFF.

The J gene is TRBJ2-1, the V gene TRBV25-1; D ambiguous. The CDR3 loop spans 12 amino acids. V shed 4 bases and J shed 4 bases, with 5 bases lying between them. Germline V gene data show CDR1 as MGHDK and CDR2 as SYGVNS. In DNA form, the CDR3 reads TGTGCCAGCAGTGTCTTATACAATGAGCAGTTCTTC. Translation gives CASSVLYNEQFF.

The DNA for the CDR3 is TGTGCCATCAGCCCACAAGGACTTAATGAAAAACTGTTTTTT. Its protein is CAISPQGLNEKLFF. The V call is TRBV10-3, the J call TRBJ1-4; D unclear. The V and J ends lost 6 bases and 4 bases respectively, with 12 bases between them. The CDR3 extends over 14 amino acids. The germline V gene has CDR1 ENHRY and CDR2 SYGVKD.